The clone carrying this TCR beta chain has a handful of counts. Germline CDR1 is SGHAT and CDR2 is FQNNGV. CDR3 length: 17 residues. Deletions cut 1 base from V and 0 bases from J, with 13 bases between. These data are taken from a study of OX40 agonist ivuxolimab in advanced cancers. Data came from immunoSEQ multiplex PCR; TCRdb stores just in-frame clones and leaves some out. The sample contains 13,000 to 15,000 clones, just under 75% of which appear only once. Sequenced here: CD4+ or CD8+ T cells sorted from blood, sampled in a trial of the OX40 agonist ivuxolimab. The sequence was collected from an adult with an advanced solid tumor such as melanoma, head and neck, liver or kidney cancer. V usage is TRBV11-2 and J usage is TRBJ1-3, with a tentative D call TRBD1 (6 bases). CDR3 in amino acids: CASSLVGGMGSGNTIYF. CDR3 coding DNA: TGTGCCAGCAGCTTAGTGGGGGGCATGGGCTCTGGAAACACCATATATTTT.